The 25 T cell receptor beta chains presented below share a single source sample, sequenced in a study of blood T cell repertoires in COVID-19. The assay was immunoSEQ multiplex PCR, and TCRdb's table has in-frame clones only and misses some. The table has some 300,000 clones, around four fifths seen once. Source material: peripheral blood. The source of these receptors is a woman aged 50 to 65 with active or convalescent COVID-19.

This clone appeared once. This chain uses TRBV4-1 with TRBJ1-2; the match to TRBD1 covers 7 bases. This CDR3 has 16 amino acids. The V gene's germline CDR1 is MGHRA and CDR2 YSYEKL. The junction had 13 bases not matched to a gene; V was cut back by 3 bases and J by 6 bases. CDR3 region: CASSHGLDRAEDGYTF. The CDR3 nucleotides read TGCGCCAGCAGCCACGGCCTTGACAGGGCGGAGGATGGCTACACCTTC.

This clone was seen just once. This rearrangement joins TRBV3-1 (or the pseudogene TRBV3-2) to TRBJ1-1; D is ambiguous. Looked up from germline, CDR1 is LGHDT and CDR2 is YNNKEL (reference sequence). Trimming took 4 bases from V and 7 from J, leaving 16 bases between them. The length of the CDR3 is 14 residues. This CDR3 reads CASSPLPGVGEAFF. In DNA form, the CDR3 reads TGTGCCAGCAGCCCACTACCCGGGGTTGGTGAAGCTTTCTTT.

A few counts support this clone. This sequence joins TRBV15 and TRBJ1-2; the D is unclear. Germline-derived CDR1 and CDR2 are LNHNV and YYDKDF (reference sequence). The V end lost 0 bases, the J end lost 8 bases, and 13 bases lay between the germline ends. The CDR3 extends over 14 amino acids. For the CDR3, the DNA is TGTGCCACCAGCAGAGACCTTCAGGTCCGGGGCTACACCTTC. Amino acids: CATSRDLQVRGYTF.

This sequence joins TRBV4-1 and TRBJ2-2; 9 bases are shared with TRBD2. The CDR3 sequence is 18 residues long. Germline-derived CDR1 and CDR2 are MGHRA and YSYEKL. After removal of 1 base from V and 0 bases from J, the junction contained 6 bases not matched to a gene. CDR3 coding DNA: TGCGCCAGCAGCCAAGTCCCACTAGCGGGTTCGAACACCGGGGAGCTGTTTTTT. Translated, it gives CASSQVPLAGSNTGELFF.

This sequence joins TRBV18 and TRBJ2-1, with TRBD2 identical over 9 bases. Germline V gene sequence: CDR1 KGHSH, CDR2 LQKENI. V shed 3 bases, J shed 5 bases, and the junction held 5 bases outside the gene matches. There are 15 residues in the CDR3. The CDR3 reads CASSPPGLANNEQFF. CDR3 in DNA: TGTGCCAGCTCACCTCCGGGACTAGCAAACAATGAGCAGTTCTTC.

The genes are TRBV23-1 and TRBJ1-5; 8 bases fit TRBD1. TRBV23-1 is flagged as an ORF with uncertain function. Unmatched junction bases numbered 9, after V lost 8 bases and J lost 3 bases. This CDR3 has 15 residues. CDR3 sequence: CASAPRTGPNQPQHF. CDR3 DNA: TGCGCCAGCGCCCCCCGGACAGGGCCCAATCAGCCCCAGCATTTT.

The CDR3, as DNA: TGTGCCAGCAGCTCGACCGGGACAGCCTTAGGGGGCTACACCTTC. Protein product: CASSSTGTALGGYTF. This chain joins TRBV7-2 and TRBJ1-2; TRBD1 matches at 7 bases. Unmatched junction bases numbered 13, after V lost 4 bases and J lost 8 bases. The CDR3 has 15 residues. The germline V gene encodes CDR1 SGHTA and CDR2 FQGNSA.

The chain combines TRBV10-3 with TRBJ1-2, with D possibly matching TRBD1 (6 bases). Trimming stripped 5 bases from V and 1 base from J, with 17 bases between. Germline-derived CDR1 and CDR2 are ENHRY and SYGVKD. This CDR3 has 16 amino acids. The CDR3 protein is CAISLGSGGGNYGYTF. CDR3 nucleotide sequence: TGTGCCATCAGTTTAGGCTCGGGGGGCGGTAACTATGGCTACACCTTC.

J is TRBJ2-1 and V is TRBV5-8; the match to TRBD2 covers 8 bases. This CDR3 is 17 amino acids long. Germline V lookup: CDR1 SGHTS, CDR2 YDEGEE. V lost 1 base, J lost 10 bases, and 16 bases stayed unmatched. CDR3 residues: CASSLFFSGIGRREQFF. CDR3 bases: TGTGCCAGCAGCTTGTTCTTTAGCGGGATCGGCCGGAGGGAGCAGTTCTTC.

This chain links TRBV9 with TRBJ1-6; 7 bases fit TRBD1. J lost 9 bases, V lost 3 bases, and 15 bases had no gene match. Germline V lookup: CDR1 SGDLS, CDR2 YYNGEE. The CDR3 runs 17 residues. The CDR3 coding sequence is TGTGCCAGCAGCGCCCTCGGGCCGACAGGGTCGGCTTCACCCCTCCACTTT. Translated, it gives CASSALGPTGSASPLHF.

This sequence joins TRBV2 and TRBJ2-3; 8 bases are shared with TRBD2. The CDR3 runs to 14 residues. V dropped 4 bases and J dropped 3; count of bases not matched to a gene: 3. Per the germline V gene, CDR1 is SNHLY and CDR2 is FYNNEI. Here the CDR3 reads CASSVGGGTDTQYF. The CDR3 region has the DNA TGTGCCAGCAGTGTAGGCGGGGGGACAGATACGCAGTATTTT.

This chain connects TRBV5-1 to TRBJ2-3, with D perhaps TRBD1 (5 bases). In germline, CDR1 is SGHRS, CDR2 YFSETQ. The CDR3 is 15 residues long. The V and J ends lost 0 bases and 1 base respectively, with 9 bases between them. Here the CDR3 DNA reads TGCGCCAGCAGCTTGGTAGGGGCCCGCACAGATACGCAGTATTTT. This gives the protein CASSLVGARTDTQYF.

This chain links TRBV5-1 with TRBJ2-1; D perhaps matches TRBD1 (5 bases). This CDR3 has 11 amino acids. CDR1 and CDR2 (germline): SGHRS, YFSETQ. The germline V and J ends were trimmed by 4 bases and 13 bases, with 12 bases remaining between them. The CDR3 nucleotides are TGCGCCAGCAGCCAGGGCAACCTTCAGTTCTTC. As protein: CASSQGNLQFF.

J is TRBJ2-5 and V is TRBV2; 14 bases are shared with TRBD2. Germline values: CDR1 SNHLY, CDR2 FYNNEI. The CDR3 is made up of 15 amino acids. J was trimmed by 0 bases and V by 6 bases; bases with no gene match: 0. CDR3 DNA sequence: TGTGCCAGCAGGGGACTAGCGGGAGACCAAGAGACCCAGTACTTC. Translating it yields CASRGLAGDQETQYF.

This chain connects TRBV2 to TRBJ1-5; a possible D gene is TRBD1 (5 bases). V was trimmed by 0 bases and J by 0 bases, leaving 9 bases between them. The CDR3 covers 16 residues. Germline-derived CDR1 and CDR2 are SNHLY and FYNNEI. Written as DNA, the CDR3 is TGTGCCAGCAGTGAAGCGGGGGGGTATAGCAATCAGCCCCAGCATTTT. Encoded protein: CASSEAGGYSNQPQHF. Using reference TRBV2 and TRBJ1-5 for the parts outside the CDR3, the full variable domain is EPEVTQTPSHQVTQMGQEVILRCVPISNHLYFYWYRQILGQKVEFLVSFYNNEISEKSEIFDDQFSVERPDGSNFTLKIRSTKLEDSAMYFCASSEAGGYSNQPQHFGDGTRLSIL.

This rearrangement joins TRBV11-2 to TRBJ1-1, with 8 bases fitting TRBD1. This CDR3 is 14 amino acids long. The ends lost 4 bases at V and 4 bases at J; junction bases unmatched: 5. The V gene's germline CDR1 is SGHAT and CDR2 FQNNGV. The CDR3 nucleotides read TGTGCCAGCAGCTCAGGGGGCGCAGGCACTGAAGCTTTCTTT. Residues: CASSSGGAGTEAFF.

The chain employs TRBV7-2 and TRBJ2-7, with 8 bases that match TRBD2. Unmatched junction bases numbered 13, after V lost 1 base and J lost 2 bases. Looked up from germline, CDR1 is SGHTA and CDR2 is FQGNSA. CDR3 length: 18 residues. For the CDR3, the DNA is TGTGCCAGCAGCTTAGAGAGATCGAGCGGGAGTTTTACCTACGAGCAGTACTTC. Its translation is CASSLERSSGSFTYEQYF.

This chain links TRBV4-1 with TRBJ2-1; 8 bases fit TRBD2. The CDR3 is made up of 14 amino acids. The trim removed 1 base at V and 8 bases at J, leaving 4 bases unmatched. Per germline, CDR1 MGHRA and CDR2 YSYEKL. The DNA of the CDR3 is TGCGCCAGCAGCCAAGCGGGAGGGCCCCATGAGCAGTTCTTC. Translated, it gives CASSQAGGPHEQFF.

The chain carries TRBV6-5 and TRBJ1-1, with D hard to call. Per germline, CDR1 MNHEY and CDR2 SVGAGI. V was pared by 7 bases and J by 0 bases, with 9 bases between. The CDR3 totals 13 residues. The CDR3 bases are TGTGCCAGCAACGAACAACTGAACACTGAAGCTTTCTTT. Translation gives CASNEQLNTEAFF.

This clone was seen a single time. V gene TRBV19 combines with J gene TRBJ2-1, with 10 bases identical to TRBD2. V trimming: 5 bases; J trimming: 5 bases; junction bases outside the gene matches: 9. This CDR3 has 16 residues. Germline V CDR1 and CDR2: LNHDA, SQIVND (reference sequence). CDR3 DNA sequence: TGTGCCAGTAGTGTCCCTACCAGCGGGAGGGACAATGAGCAGTTCTTC. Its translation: CASSVPTSGRDNEQFF.

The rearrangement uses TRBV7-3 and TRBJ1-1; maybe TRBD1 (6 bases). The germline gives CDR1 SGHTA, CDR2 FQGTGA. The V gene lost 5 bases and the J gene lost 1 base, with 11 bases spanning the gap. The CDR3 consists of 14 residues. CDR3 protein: CASSTTGENTEAFF. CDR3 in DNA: TGTGCCAGCAGCACGACAGGAGAGAACACTGAAGCTTTCTTT.

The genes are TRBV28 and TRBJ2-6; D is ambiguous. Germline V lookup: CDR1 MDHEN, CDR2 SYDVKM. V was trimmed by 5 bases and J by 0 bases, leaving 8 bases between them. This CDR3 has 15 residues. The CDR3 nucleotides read TGTGCCAGCAGTCCGCCAGGCTCTGGGGCCAACGTCCTGACTTTC. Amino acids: CASSPPGSGANVLTF.

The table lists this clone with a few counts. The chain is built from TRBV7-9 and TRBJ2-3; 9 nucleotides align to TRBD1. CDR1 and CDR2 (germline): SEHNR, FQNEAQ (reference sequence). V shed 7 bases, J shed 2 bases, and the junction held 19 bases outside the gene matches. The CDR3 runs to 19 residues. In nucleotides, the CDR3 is TGTGCCAGCACCTCAATAGCCACTCTTTACAGGGGGCCCACAGATACGCAGTATTTT. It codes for CASTSIATLYRGPTDTQYF.

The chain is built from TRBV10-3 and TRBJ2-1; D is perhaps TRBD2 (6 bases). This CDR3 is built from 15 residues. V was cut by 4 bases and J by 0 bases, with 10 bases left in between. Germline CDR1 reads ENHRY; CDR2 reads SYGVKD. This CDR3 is CAISVGLSSYNEQFF. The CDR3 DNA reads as TGTGCCATCAGTGTCGGACTAAGCTCCTACAATGAGCAGTTCTTC.

CDR3: CASSQASGRYTGELFF. Here the CDR3 DNA reads TGTGCCAGCAGCCAAGCCAGCGGGAGGTACACCGGGGAGCTGTTTTTT. The chain combines TRBV4-2 with TRBJ2-2; 9 nucleotides agree with TRBD2. The CDR3 has 16 amino acids. CDR1 and CDR2 (germline): LGHNA, YNFKEQ. V was clipped by 1 base and J by 3 bases; unmatched bases: 3.